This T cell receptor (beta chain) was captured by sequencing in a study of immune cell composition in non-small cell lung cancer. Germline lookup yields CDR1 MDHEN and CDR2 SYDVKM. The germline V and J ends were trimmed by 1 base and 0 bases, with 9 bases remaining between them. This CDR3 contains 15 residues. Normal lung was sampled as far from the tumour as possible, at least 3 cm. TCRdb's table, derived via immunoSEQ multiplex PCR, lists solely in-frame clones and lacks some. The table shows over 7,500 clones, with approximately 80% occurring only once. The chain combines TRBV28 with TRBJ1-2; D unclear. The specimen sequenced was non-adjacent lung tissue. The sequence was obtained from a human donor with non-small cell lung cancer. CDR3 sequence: CASSLSDLANYGYTF. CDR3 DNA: TGTGCCAGCAGTTTATCGGACCTAGCTAACTATGGCTACACCTTC.